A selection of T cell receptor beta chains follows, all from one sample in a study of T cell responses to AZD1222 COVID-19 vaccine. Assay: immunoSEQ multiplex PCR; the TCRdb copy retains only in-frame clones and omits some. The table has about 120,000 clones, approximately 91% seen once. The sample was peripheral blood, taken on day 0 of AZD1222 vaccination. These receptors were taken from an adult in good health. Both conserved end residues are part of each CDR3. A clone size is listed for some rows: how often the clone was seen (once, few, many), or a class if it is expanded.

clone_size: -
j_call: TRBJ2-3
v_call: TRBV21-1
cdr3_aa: CASTRAPTSGGTDTQYF

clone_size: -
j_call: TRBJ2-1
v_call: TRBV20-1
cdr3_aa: CSASRGAGDNEQFF

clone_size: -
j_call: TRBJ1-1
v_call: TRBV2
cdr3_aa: CASRATLNTEAFF

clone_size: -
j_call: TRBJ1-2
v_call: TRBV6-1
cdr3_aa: CASSEALHRMGGKTYGYTF

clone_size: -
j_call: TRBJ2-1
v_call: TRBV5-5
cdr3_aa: CASSTTGLAKVDEQFF

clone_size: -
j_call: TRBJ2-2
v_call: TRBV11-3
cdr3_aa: CASSLDRRGELFF

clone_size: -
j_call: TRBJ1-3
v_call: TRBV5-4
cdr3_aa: CASSTSGQAGNTIYF

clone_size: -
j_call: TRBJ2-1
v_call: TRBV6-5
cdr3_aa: CASSYQGLEQFF

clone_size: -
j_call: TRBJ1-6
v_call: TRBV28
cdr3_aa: CASSVGTVPLHF

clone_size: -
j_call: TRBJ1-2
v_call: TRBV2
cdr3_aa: CASSEGQGIDGYTF

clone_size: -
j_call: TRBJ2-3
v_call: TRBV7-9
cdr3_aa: CASSARQKNTDTQYF

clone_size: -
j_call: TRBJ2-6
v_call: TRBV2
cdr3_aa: CASSLDRSGANVLTF

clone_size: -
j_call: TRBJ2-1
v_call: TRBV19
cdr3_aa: CASSIRGPLSEQFF

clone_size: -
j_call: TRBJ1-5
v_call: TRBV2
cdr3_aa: CASREDRGRQPQHF

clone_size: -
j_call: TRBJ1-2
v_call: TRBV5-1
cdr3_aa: CASSFSTDYGYTF

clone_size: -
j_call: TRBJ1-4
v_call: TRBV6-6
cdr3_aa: CASSSTGGGEKLFF

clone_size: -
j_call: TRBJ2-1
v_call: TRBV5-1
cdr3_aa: CASSLAGAGYNEQFF

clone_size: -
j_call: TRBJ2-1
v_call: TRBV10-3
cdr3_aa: CAISEPGGLAGYNEQFF

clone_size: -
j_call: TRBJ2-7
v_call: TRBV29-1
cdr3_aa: CSVEGGGGYEQYF

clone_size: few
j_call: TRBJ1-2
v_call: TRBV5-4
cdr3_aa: CASSLWGEEGRGYTF

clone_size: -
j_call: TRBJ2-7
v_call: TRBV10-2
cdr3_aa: CASSREGGLAGTPYEQYF

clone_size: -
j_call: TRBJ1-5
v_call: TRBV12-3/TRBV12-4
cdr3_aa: CASSRTENQPQHF

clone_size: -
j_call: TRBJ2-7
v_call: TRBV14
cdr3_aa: CASASGTGTYEQYF

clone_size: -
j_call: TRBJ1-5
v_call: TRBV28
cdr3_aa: CASRSGGSNQPQHF

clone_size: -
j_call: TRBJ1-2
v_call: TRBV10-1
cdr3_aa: CASSDGLDYGYTF

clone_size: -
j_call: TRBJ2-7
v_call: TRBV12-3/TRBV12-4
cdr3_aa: CASSLQSTYEQYF

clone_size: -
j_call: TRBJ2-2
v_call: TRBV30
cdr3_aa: CAWSVRGGVSGAGELFF

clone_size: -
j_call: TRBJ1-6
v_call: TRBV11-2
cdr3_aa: CASTPLRDRGMVYSPLHF

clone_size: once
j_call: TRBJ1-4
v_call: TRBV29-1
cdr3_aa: CSVRTVNEKLFF

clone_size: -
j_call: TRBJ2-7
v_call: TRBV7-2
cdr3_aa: CASSFGQANYEQYF

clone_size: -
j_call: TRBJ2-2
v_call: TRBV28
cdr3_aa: CASSLDHTGELFF

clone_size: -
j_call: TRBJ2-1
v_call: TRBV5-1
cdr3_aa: CASSSSGSSYNEQFF

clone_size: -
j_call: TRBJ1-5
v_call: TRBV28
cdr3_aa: CASNDLGNQPQHF

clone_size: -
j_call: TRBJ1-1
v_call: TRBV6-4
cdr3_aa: CASRQGTGGDLNTEAFF

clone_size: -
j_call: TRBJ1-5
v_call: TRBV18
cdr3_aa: CASSPDRVGVNQPQHF

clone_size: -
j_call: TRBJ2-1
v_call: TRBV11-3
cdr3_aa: CASSSGGSYNEQFF

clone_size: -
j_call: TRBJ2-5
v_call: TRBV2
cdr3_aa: CASSGGETQYF

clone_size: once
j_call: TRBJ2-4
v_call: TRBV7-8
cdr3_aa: CASSLGGTGGATKNIQYF

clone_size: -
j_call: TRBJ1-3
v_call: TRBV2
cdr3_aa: CASRDYRYGQGAGNTIYF

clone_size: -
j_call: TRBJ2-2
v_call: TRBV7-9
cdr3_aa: CASGLAATGELFF

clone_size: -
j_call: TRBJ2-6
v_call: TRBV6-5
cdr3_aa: CASRNPASGANVLTF

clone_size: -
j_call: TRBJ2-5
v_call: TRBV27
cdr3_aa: CASSLLSGKGETQYF

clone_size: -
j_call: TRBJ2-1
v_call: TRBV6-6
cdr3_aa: CASSPGLLPTSSYNEQFF

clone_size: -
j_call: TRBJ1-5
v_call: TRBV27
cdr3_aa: CASSYRVNQPQHF